The clone carrying this T cell receptor (beta chain) appeared many times. Its antigen is still unknown. After removal of 1 base from V and 4 bases from J, the junction contained 9 bases not matched to a gene. Germline-derived CDR1 and CDR2 are MNHEY and SMNVEV (reference sequence). This CDR3 comprises 18 residues. This sample was included in a study of molecular identifiers for immune sequencing clone quantification. TCRdb reanalysed the PCR reads using MiXCR and keeps one entry per CDR3 protein. The table lists some 93,000 distinct CDR3 sequences, about 21% of them singletons. General observations from the study: Whereas naive cells kept under 1% of molecules in clones above 20 RNA copies, such clones held over 99% in effectors.

Each library that profiled naive CD8 cells came from approximately 20,000 to 1,000,000 sorted cells with 10%, 30% or 50% RNA. CD8+CD4-CCR7+CD45RA+ sorting gave the naive CD8 T cells. The sample comprised naive CD8+ T cells from blood, with Jurkat cell RNA spiked in. Subset meaning: FACS-sorted CD8+CD4-CCR7+CD45RA+ naive T cells. The V and J genes are TRBV27 and TRBJ2-1, with 11 bases lining up with TRBD2. The sequence derives from a human donor in good health. Some libraries in this study had Jurkat cell RNA spiked in. The CDR3 spells CASSLLGVSGGAYNEQFF. In nucleotides, the CDR3 is TGTGCCAGCAGTTTATTAGGGGTTAGCGGGGGGGCTTACAATGAGCAGTTCTTC.